Listed here are 32 T cell receptor beta chains from one sample, sequenced in a study of long-term antiretroviral therapy in people with HIV. At survey level, the immunoSEQ assay was run in its v3.0 version. Sequencing used immunoSEQ multiplex PCR; TCRdb keeps in-frame clones, though not all of them. The table has around 32,000 clones, approximately 90% seen once. The input for sequencing was unsorted PBMCs, taken 3.2 years before starting antiretroviral therapy. These receptors were obtained from a man in his fifties with HIV.

There are a few counts of this clone. The CDR3 DNA is TGTGCCAGCAGCGGAACGGGACAGGCAAACACTGAAGCTTTCTTT. Translation gives CASSGTGQANTEAFF. The rearrangement links TRBV9 to TRBJ1-1; TRBD1 aligns across 8 bases. The CDR3 runs 15 residues. CDR1 is SGDLS, CDR2 YYNGEE, per germline. V gave up 3 bases and J gave up 2 bases; unmatched junction bases: 6.

The V call is TRBV19, the J call TRBJ2-1; TRBD2 matches at 11 bases. The CDR3 runs to 18 residues. The germline gives CDR1 LNHDA, CDR2 SQIVND (reference sequence). Germline trimming cut 3 bases from V and 4 bases from J; bases unmatched to any gene: 11. CDR3 coding DNA: TGTGCCAGTAGTATCCGGGGACTAGCGGAACCTCTATACAATGAGCAGTTCTTC. Its protein is CASSIRGLAEPLYNEQFF.

This clone has just one count. The junction does not match germline at one end; this may be a read error. The V call is TRBV7-7, the J call TRBJ2-3; 12 bases map to TRBD2. This CDR3 has 16 residues. Germline V gene data show CDR1 as SSHAT and CDR2 as FNYEAQ (reference sequence). The CDR3 bases are TGTGCTAGCAGCTTAGGACTAGCGGGGACAACAGATACGCAGTATTTT. Protein: CASSLGLAGTTDTQYF.

This chain joins TRBV2 and TRBJ1-5; no clear D gene. CDR1 SNHLY and CDR2 FYNNEI come from the germline V gene. The ends were cut back, 2 bases at V and 7 bases at J, with 15 bases in the middle. The CDR3 is 15 amino acids. The CDR3 DNA follows: TGTGCCAGCAGTGAATCCACCCTTGGGGTACAGCCCCAGCATTTT. This translates into CASSESTLGVQPQHF.

The chain uses TRBV4-1 and TRBJ2-1, with a weak D call TRBD2 (5 bases). Trimming took off 3 bases at V and 0 bases at J, with 12 bases between the two ends. CDR3 length: 16 amino acids. The germline V gene has CDR1 MGHRA and CDR2 YSYEKL. The CDR3 here is CASSHNPGSSYNEQFF. In nucleotides, the CDR3 is TGCGCCAGCAGCCACAATCCGGGAAGCTCCTACAATGAGCAGTTCTTC.

The rearrangement links TRBV4-3 to TRBJ2-7; no clear D gene. Germline V lookup: CDR1 LGHNA, CDR2 YSLEER. CDR3 length: 15 residues. Trimming pared 4 bases from V and 3 bases from J, leaving 16 bases between. In DNA, the CDR3 is TGCGCCAGCAGCCGTGGAATACAAGGGAACTACGAGCAGTACTTC. It is translated as CASSRGIQGNYEQYF.

CDR3 amino acids: CASSPPGRTNYGYTF. Here the CDR3 DNA reads TGTGCCAGCTCACCACCAGGCCGAACTAACTATGGCTACACCTTC. J is TRBJ1-2 and V is TRBV18; D unclear. Trimming stripped 0 bases from V and 0 bases from J, with 8 bases between. The CDR3 loop spans 15 amino acids. From germline, CDR1 is KGHSH and CDR2 LQKENI.

The chain carries TRBV19 and TRBJ1-5; the match to TRBD1 covers 9 bases. The CDR3 totals 18 residues. Germline V gene sequence: CDR1 LNHDA, CDR2 SQIVND (reference sequence). J lost 6 bases, V lost 5 bases, and 17 bases had no gene match. The CDR3 coding sequence is TGTGCCAGTAGTCCGGCCGGGTGGGGACAGGGTTCGAGTCAGCCCCAGCATTTT. This gives the protein CASSPAGWGQGSSQPQHF.

The rearrangement joins TRBV6-5 to TRBJ2-1; 9 positions match TRBD1. The trim removed 6 bases at V and 6 bases at J, leaving 9 bases unmatched. Germline-derived CDR1 and CDR2 are MNHEY and SVGAGI. This CDR3 is built from 15 residues. CDR3 region: CASSPGTGRVNEQFF. DNA for the CDR3: TGTGCCAGCAGCCCCGGGACAGGGCGTGTCAATGAGCAGTTCTTC.

The rearrangement links TRBV11-3 to TRBJ2-1; D call uncertain. V was pared by 0 bases and J by 8 bases, with 5 bases between. CDR1 is SGHNT, CDR2 YENEEA, per germline. The CDR3 sequence is 12 residues long. This chain's CDR3 is CASSLDRHEQFF. CDR3 nucleotides: TGTGCCAGCAGCTTAGATCGGCATGAGCAGTTCTTC.

The V gene is TRBV2, the J gene TRBJ2-1; D uncertain. V gave up 5 bases and J gave up 4 bases, with 9 bases separating them. CDR3 length: 13 residues. Germline-derived CDR1 and CDR2 are SNHLY and FYNNEI. CDR3 loop: CASSTQKYNEQFF. Here the CDR3 DNA reads TGTGCCAGCAGTACTCAGAAATACAATGAGCAGTTCTTC. The variable domain in full, with the rest retrieved from reference TRBV2 and TRBJ2-1, is EPEVTQTPSHQVTQMGQEVILRCVPISNHLYFYWYRQILGQKVEFLVSFYNNEISEKSEIFDDQFSVERPDGSNFTLKIRSTKLEDSAMYFCASSTQKYNEQFFGPGTRLTVL.

The V gene is TRBV4-3, the J gene TRBJ1-5, with TRBD1 identical over 8 bases. The CDR3 totals 15 residues. V shed 6 bases, J shed 7 bases, and the junction held 11 bases outside the gene matches. Germline values: CDR1 LGHNA, CDR2 YSLEER. DNA of the CDR3: TGCGCCAGCAGTGTCAGGAGACAGGGGAACCAGCCCCAGCATTTT. Residues: CASSVRRQGNQPQHF.

The genes are TRBV7-3 and TRBJ1-1; TRBD1 might be the D (6 bases). CDR3 size: 14 residues. V was pared by 0 bases and J by 4 bases, with 9 bases between. Per the germline V gene, CDR1 is SGHTA and CDR2 is FQGTGA. The CDR3: CASSLTGGGTEAFF. As DNA, the CDR3 is TGTGCCAGCAGCTTAACAGGGGGAGGCACTGAAGCTTTCTTT. Full variable domain (remainder filled in from reference TRBV7-3 and TRBJ1-1): GAGVSQTPSNKVTEKGKYVELRCDPISGHTALYWYRQSLGQGPEFLIYFQGTGAADDSGLPNDRFFAVRPEGSVSTLKIQRTERGDSAVYLCASSLTGGGTEAFFGQGTRLTVV.

The V gene is TRBV7-9, the J gene TRBJ1-1, with TRBD1 as a possible D gene (5 bases). There are 14 residues in the CDR3. V was cut by 7 bases and J by 5 bases, with 17 bases left in between. The germline CDR1 and CDR2 sequences are SEHNR and FQNEAQ (reference sequence). CDR3: CASITYQGYTEAFF. CDR3 nucleotide sequence: TGTGCCAGCATCACATATCAGGGTTATACTGAAGCTTTCTTT.

This clone was seen just once. V usage is TRBV19 and J usage is TRBJ1-2; D ambiguous. The V end was cut by 3 bases, the J end by 10 bases, with 9 bases between. Germline V gene sequence: CDR1 LNHDA, CDR2 SQIVND (reference sequence). The CDR3 runs to 11 residues. CDR3 DNA: TGTGCCAGTAGTATCTACTCAAACTACACCTTC. Its protein is CASSIYSNYTF.

The rearrangement joins TRBV7-3 to TRBJ1-2; weak D call: TRBD1 (5 bases). Looked up from germline, CDR1 is SGHTA and CDR2 is FQGTGA. V was clipped by 2 bases and J by 5 bases, with 9 bases between them. The CDR3 is 13 amino acids. In DNA form, the CDR3 reads TGTGCCAGCAGCTTAGGGGGAAGATATGGCTACACCTTC. Translated, it gives CASSLGGRYGYTF.

This clone was seen once. V is TRBV10-3 and J is TRBJ2-1; TRBD2 matches at 9 bases. V lost 0 bases, J lost 8 bases, and 11 bases stayed unmatched. Germline V gene lookup returns CDR1 ENHRY and CDR2 SYGVKD. The CDR3 length is 17 residues. CDR3 residues: CAISESIRGGGADEQFF. CDR3 bases: TGTGCCATCAGTGAGTCGATTCGCGGCGGGGGGGCCGATGAGCAGTTCTTC.

V gene TRBV6-6 combines with J gene TRBJ2-6; no clear D gene. This CDR3 comprises 13 residues. The germline gives CDR1 MNHNY, CDR2 SVGAGI (reference sequence). V gave up 3 bases and J gave up 2 bases, with 2 bases separating them. CDR3: CASSYTGANVLTF. As DNA, the CDR3 is TGTGCCAGCAGTTATACTGGGGCCAACGTCCTGACTTTC.

The rearrangement uses TRBV9 and TRBJ1-2; TRBD1 matches 7 bases. Germline V lookup: CDR1 SGDLS, CDR2 YYNGEE. V lost 0 bases to trimming and J lost 8 bases; unmatched junction nucleotides: 10. This CDR3 has 15 amino acids. The CDR3 is CASSVAVRGAGGYTF. The CDR3 DNA reads TGTGCCAGCAGCGTAGCGGTCAGGGGGGCGGGCGGCTACACCTTC.

V gene TRBV20-1 combines with J gene TRBJ1-1; a weak D match, TRBD1 (5 bases). V shed 5 bases and J shed 9 bases, with 13 bases lying between them. The CDR3 covers 11 residues. Germline values: CDR1 DFQATT, CDR2 SNEGSKA (reference sequence). CDR3 amino acids: CSASGTVKAFF. CDR3 DNA sequence: TGCAGTGCTTCGGGGACCGTCAAAGCTTTCTTT.

The chain joins TRBV11-2 to TRBJ1-1, with a possible D match to TRBD1 (6 bases). The CDR3 sequence is 13 residues long. Trimming cost V 5 bases and J 1 base, with 8 bases left between them. Germline V lookup: CDR1 SGHAT, CDR2 FQNNGV. The CDR3 here is CASSADRNTEAFF. The CDR3 DNA follows: TGTGCCAGCAGCGCGGACAGGAACACTGAAGCTTTCTTT.

V gene TRBV28 combines with J gene TRBJ1-1, with no clear D. This CDR3 spans 14 amino acids. The germline V gene has CDR1 MDHEN and CDR2 SYDVKM. The V gene lost 5 bases and the J gene lost 13 bases, with 23 bases spanning the gap. CDR3: CASSPSGGVIYGFF. The DNA of the CDR3 is TGTGCCAGCAGTCCGTCCGGCGGGGTTATTTATGGTTTCTTT.

This rearrangement joins TRBV2 to TRBJ1-3; unclear D gene. This CDR3 comprises 15 residues. Germline CDR1 SNHLY, CDR2 FYNNEI. Trimming took 3 bases from V and 0 from J, leaving 9 bases between them. Here the CDR3 DNA reads TGTGCCAGCAGTGATCTCGTTTCCTCTGGAAACACCATATATTTT. Amino acid sequence: CASSDLVSSGNTIYF.

The gene calls are TRBV5-1 and TRBJ1-2; TRBD1 might be the D (5 bases). This CDR3 contains 14 residues. The V and J ends lost 0 bases and 4 bases respectively, with 10 bases between them. Germline V CDR1 and CDR2: SGHRS, YFSETQ. The CDR3: CASSLDTGAYGYTF. CDR3 nucleotide sequence: TGCGCCAGCAGCTTGGATACAGGCGCCTATGGCTACACCTTC.

The CDR3 here is CASSLAPRAEQYF. DNA for the CDR3: TGCGCCAGCAGCTTGGCTCCCAGGGCCGAGCAGTACTTC. This chain joins TRBV5-1 and TRBJ2-7; tentative D call: TRBD1 (5 bases). V lost 0 bases, J lost 6 bases, and 10 bases lay in between. The germline gives CDR1 SGHRS, CDR2 YFSETQ. The CDR3 extends over 13 amino acids. Full variable domain (remainder filled in from reference TRBV5-1 and TRBJ2-7): KAGVTQTPRYLIKTRGQQVTLSCSPISGHRSVSWYQQTPGQGLQFLFEYFSETQRNKGNFPGRFSGRQFSNSRSEMNVSTLELGDSALYLCASSLAPRAEQYFGPGTRLTVT.

V is TRBV18 and J is TRBJ1-2; 8 bases are a match to TRBD1. The junction had 6 bases not matched to a gene; V was cut back by 0 bases and J by 3 bases. The CDR3 spans 16 residues. CDR1 and CDR2 from the germline V gene are KGHSH and LQKENI. CDR3 in DNA: TGTGCCAGCTCACCACCGGTAACAGGGGGGTACTATGGCTACACCTTC. Encoded protein: CASSPPVTGGYYGYTF.

This clone appeared once. This chain connects TRBV18 to TRBJ2-7; D is ambiguous. Germline V gene lookup returns CDR1 KGHSH and CDR2 LQKENI. This CDR3 is built from 13 residues. The V and J ends lost 1 base and 7 bases respectively, with 11 bases between them. CDR3 protein: CASSPRPDWEQYF. Written as DNA, the CDR3 is TGTGCCAGCTCACCACGGCCCGACTGGGAGCAGTACTTC.

This chain connects TRBV5-1 to TRBJ2-2; no clear D. Germline CDR1 SGHRS, CDR2 YFSETQ. Trimming left V 0 bases short and J 5 bases short, with 11 bases between. CDR3 length: 15 residues. The CDR3 loop is CASSLAAVQTGELFF. In DNA form, the CDR3 reads TGCGCCAGCAGCTTGGCCGCGGTGCAAACCGGGGAGCTGTTTTTT.

The rearrangement links TRBV29-1 to TRBJ2-7; 8 bases match TRBD1. This CDR3 is built from 13 residues. Germline lookup yields CDR1 SQVTM and CDR2 ANQGSEA. The J segment lost 6 bases and the V segment lost 6 bases, leaving 10 bases of the junction unmatched. This CDR3 reads CSVYRDRPTEQYF. CDR3 DNA sequence: TGCAGCGTCTACCGGGACAGGCCCACCGAGCAGTACTTC.

J is TRBJ2-7 and V is TRBV5-1; the D is unclear. The CDR3 extends over 15 amino acids. The ends were cut back, 0 bases at V and 4 bases at J, with 14 bases in the middle. Per the germline V gene, CDR1 is SGHRS and CDR2 is YFSETQ. The DNA for the CDR3 is TGCGCCAGCAGCTTGGCCCCGGGCCCTTCGTACGAGCAGTACTTC. It translates to CASSLAPGPSYEQYF.

This chain connects TRBV6-1 to TRBJ1-2, with D possibly being TRBD1 (5 bases). The length of the CDR3 is 14 residues. Germline CDR1 reads MNHNS; CDR2 reads SASEGT. V lost 3 bases, J lost 2 bases, and 10 bases lay in between. CDR3 amino acids: CASSESGTNYGYTF. CDR3 coding DNA: TGTGCCAGCAGTGAGTCCGGGACCAACTATGGCTACACCTTC.

The CDR3 DNA reads TGTGCCAGCAGTGAATCCCGGACTAGCACAGATACGCAGTATTTT. Translating it yields CASSESRTSTDTQYF. This chain links TRBV2 with TRBJ2-3; D may be TRBD2 (5 bases). From germline, CDR1 is SNHLY and CDR2 FYNNEI. V gave up 2 bases and J gave up 0 bases, with 9 bases separating them. This CDR3 spans 15 amino acids.